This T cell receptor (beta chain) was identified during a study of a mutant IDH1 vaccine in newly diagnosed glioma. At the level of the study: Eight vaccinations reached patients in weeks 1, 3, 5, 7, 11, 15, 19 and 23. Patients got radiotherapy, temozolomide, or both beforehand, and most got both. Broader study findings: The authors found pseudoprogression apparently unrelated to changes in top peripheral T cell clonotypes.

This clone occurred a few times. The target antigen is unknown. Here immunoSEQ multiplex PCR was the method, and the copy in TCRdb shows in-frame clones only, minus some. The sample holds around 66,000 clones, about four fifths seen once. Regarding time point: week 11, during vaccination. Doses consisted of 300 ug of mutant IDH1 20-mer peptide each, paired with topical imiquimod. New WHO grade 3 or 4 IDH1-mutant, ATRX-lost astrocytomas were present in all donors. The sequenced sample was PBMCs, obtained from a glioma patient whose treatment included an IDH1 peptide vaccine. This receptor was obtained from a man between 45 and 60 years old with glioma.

This CDR3 is CASSQDTDQHEKLFF. CDR3 in DNA: TGCGCCAGCAGCCAAGATACGGACCAACATGAAAAACTGTTTTTT. The V gene is TRBV4-1, the J gene TRBJ1-4; no reliable D call. Per the germline V gene, CDR1 is MGHRA and CDR2 is YSYEKL. Trimming stripped 0 bases from V and 6 bases from J, with 11 bases between. CDR3 length equals 15 residues.